This passage covers 12 T cell receptor beta chains from one sample sequenced in a study of T cells after posttransplantation cyclophosphamide. Busulfan-fludarabine conditioning, marrow transplant, and cyclophosphamide on days +3 and +4 were administered. Produced via immunoSEQ multiplex PCR; TCRdb's table is partial and in-frame only. The sample consists of about 2,500 clones, 85% of them appearing once. Sequenced material: PBMCs, taken after allogeneic stem cell transplant with posttransplant cyclophosphamide. These receptor sequences come from a male patient between 25 and 39 years old who received an allogeneic stem cell transplant from a related donor, was CMV-positive, and had acute GVHD only. Some of the T cells might come from the graft donor.

The chain is built from TRBV5-1 and TRBJ2-1; 9 bases align to TRBD1. The CDR3 spans 18 residues. V trimming: 4 bases; J trimming: 3 bases; junction bases outside the gene matches: 14. Germline-derived CDR1 and CDR2 are SGHRS and YFSETQ. The CDR3 bases are TGCGCCAGCAGCAATGGAGGCCCGGGACAGGGTAGCTACAATGAGCAGTTCTTC. This gives the protein CASSNGGPGQGSYNEQFF.

The chain employs TRBV19 and TRBJ2-7, with D tentatively TRBD2 (5 bases). This CDR3 has 13 residues. V was trimmed by 5 bases and J by 3 bases, leaving 11 bases between them. Germline CDR1 reads LNHDA; CDR2 reads SQIVND (reference sequence). The CDR3: CASSLRASYEQYF. The CDR3 bases are TGTGCCAGTAGTCTGAGGGCCAGCTACGAGCAGTACTTC.

The J gene is TRBJ2-1, the V gene TRBV7-2; 7 positions agree with TRBD2. The CDR3 totals 15 residues. V gave up 5 bases and J gave up 5 bases; unmatched junction bases: 9. Per the germline V gene, CDR1 is SGHTA and CDR2 is FQGNSA. The chain's CDR3 is CASSGRAGWDNEQFF. The CDR3 DNA sequence: TGTGCCAGCAGCGGTAGAGCGGGGTGGGACAATGAGCAGTTCTTC.

V gene TRBV28 combines with J gene TRBJ1-5; D not certain. Trimming cost V 5 bases and J 0 bases, with 11 bases left between them. CDR1 is MDHEN, CDR2 SYDVKM, per germline. The CDR3 spans 15 residues. The CDR3 coding sequence is TGTGCCAGCAGTCCACTTCTTGGTAGCAATCAGCCCCAGCATTTT. It encodes CASSPLLGSNQPQHF.

The chain carries TRBV14 and TRBJ1-2; D is uncertain. CDR1 and CDR2 (germline): SGHDN, FVKESK. There are 10 residues in the CDR3. With 1 base removed from V and 11 bases from J, the gap between germline ends came to 5 bases. The CDR3 protein is CASSQVLYTF. The CDR3 nucleotides are TGTGCCAGCAGCCAAGTCCTATACACCTTC. Full variable domain (rest looked up from reference TRBV14 and TRBJ1-2): EAGVTQFPSHSVIEKGQTVTLRCDPISGHDNLYWYRRVMGKEIKFLLHFVKESKQDESGMPNNRFLAERTGGTYSTLKVQPAELEDSGVYFCASSQVLYTFGSGTRLTVV.

V gene TRBV28 combines with J gene TRBJ1-5; tentatively, D is TRBD1 (5 bases). The CDR3 runs 12 residues. Trimming removed 8 bases at V and 6 bases at J, with 11 bases between. In germline, CDR1 is MDHEN, CDR2 SYDVKM. The CDR3 DNA sequence: TGTGCCAGCCGTACGACAGTTCAGCCCCAGCATTTT. The encoded protein is CASRTTVQPQHF.

This chain joins TRBV6-6 and TRBJ1-1, with TRBD1 matching over 7 bases. The V gene end was trimmed by 8 bases and the J gene end by 4 bases; junction bases not matched to a gene: 4. Germline assignment: CDR1 MNHNY and CDR2 SVGAGI (reference sequence). This CDR3 is built from 12 residues. CDR3 sequence reads: CASAGGSTEAFF. Here the CDR3 DNA reads TGTGCCAGCGCAGGGGGATCCACTGAAGCTTTCTTT.

The chain combines TRBV11-3 with TRBJ2-2; tentatively, D is TRBD2 (7 bases). V was cut by 3 bases and J by 3 bases, with 11 bases left in between. Germline lookup yields CDR1 SGHNT and CDR2 YENEEA. CDR3 length: 15 residues. In nucleotides, the CDR3 is TGTGCCAGCAGCTTTGGGGGGGCCTACACCGGGGAGCTGTTTTTT. Its protein is CASSFGGAYTGELFF.

V gene TRBV25-1 combines with J gene TRBJ1-1; maybe TRBD1 (5 bases). Germline CDR1 and CDR2: MGHDK and SYGVNS. V shed 1 base and J shed 3 bases, with 9 bases lying between them. This CDR3 is 14 amino acids long. For the CDR3, the DNA is TGTGCCAGCAGTGAATGGGGGGACTACACTGAAGCTTTCTTT. Protein: CASSEWGDYTEAFF.

V usage is TRBV12-5 and J usage is TRBJ2-5; 11 nucleotides align to TRBD2. The CDR3 runs 15 residues. Germline-derived CDR1 and CDR2 are LGHNT and FRNRAP. J was trimmed by 4 bases and V by 1 base; bases with no gene match: 2. The CDR3: CASGLGLAGGETQYF. CDR3 DNA sequence: TGTGCTAGTGGTTTGGGTCTAGCGGGGGGAGAGACCCAGTACTTC.

This chain connects TRBV5-1 to TRBJ2-2, with D possibly being TRBD1 (5 bases). The V and J ends lost 1 base and 5 bases respectively, with 12 bases between them. This CDR3 spans 15 amino acids. CDR1 is SGHRS and CDR2 is YFSETQ in the germline V gene. CDR3 bases: TGCGCCAGCAGCTTGTTAGGGGAAAGAACCGGGGAGCTGTTTTTT. This gives the protein CASSLLGERTGELFF.

This rearrangement joins TRBV7-9 to TRBJ1-5, with D possibly TRBD1 on 5 matching bases. CDR1 and CDR2 from the germline V gene are SEHNR and FQNEAQ (reference sequence). The V and J ends lost 4 bases and 3 bases respectively, with 10 bases between them. This CDR3 has 14 amino acids. Here the CDR3 reads CASSYGGSNQPQHF. The CDR3, as DNA: TGTGCCAGCAGCTACGGGGGATCCAATCAGCCCCAGCATTTT.